This TCR beta chain was profiled in a study of blood T cell repertoires in COVID-19. The CDR3 extends over 17 amino acids. Germline V gives CDR1 SGHDT, CDR2 YYEEEE. The trim removed 4 bases at V and 8 bases at J, leaving 18 bases unmatched. Produced via immunoSEQ multiplex PCR; TCRdb's table is partial and in-frame only. The table includes approximately 270,000 clones, around 90% detected once. The rearrangement uses TRBV5-6 and TRBJ2-3; 8 positions match TRBD2. This sequence was found in an elderly man with acute or convalescent COVID-19. What was sequenced was peripheral blood. CDR3 sequence: CASSPSVVTGGPSTQYF. CDR3 bases: TGTGCCAGCAGCCCCTCTGTGGTAACGGGGGGGCCAAGTACGCAGTATTTT.